What follows is one T cell receptor beta chain and its context. The data derive from a study of T cell changes during pregnancy in multiple sclerosis. Measured with immunoSEQ multiplex PCR; TCRdb has only the in-frame clones, and not every one. In the table there are about 120,000 clones, approximately 93% of which are singletons. V shed 5 bases and J 5 bases; nucleotides not matched to a gene: 10. This CDR3 comprises 17 residues. The germline V gene encodes CDR1 LNHDA and CDR2 SQIVND (reference sequence). The rearrangement joins TRBV19 to TRBJ1-4; TRBD1 matches 11 bases. The sequence was collected from a female donor with multiple sclerosis, enrolled in a pregnancy study. Sequenced material: peripheral blood, taken before pregnancy. The CDR3 DNA is TGTGCCAGTAGTTCGCGGACAGGGGGCGGAAAGAATGAAAAACTGTTTTTT. Encoded protein: CASSSRTGGGKNEKLFF.